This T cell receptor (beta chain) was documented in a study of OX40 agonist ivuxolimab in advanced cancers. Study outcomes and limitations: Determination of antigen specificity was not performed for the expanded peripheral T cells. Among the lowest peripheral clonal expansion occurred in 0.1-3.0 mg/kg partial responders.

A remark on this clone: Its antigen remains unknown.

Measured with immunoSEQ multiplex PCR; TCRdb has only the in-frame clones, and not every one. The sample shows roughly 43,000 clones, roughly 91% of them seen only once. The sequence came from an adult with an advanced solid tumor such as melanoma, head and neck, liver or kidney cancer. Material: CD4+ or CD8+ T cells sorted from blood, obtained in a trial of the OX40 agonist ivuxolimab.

CDR3 bases: TGCGCCAGCAGCCAAGATCAAACGCAAGGAATGGGGACTGAAGCTTTCTTT. Translated, it gives CASSQDQTQGMGTEAFF. This chain uses TRBV4-1 with TRBJ1-1; D unclear. CDR1 is MGHRA and CDR2 is YSYEKL in the germline V gene. The CDR3 runs 17 residues. V lost 0 bases and J lost 5, with 19 bases in between.